The T cell receptor beta chain under discussion was sequenced for a study of shared clonotypes between healthy human individuals (dated by TCRdb to 2018 to 2021). For context, the study as a whole: The cohort comprised a couple of women and a few men aged 18 to 49 years. Per donor, leukapheresis produced somewhere between about 0.9 and 9.5 billion PBMCs. Different laboratories and diverse techniques were used to prepare libraries and sequence TCR repertoires, to increase sequencing depth and limit assay-specific biases. The study deeply sequenced blood TCR repertoires of about 5 healthy adults to estimate repertoire size and the extent of clonotype sharing between individuals. The paper's findings and limits, for the study overall: The genetic and exposure-history diversity represented was limited by the small number of donors. Sampling was restricted to blood, and TCR repertoires in tissue are likely to differ from TCR repertoires in blood. Based on pairwise subsampling, the degree of clonotype sharing among donors was expected to be affected by sequencing depth.

Healthy HIV-negative adults with no recently reported acute infections or vaccinations were included as donors. Every donor was a Caucasian adult living in Nashville, Tennessee, USA. In the unsorted samples, 87 million or so PBMCs were counted, and genomic DNA was extracted using the QIAamp DNA Blood Mini kit. Blood was obtained by leukapheresis, after which PBMCs were separated by Ficoll-Histopaque density gradient centrifugation and cryopreserved in liquid nitrogen vapor phase. Note on this clone: Its antigen has not been determined. Per-base qualities were not stored, and no clone one base away is much larger.

The V end gives up 2 bases and the J end 3 bases, leaving 2 bases in the junction not matched to a gene. The CDR3 spans 15 residues, from the cysteine through the phenylalanine. Only the CDR3 portion is preserved as DNA: 45 bases, with reading frame beginning at the first base. The CDR1 and CDR2 encoded by the germline V gene are KGHSH and LQKENI. Using the deep immunoSEQ assay, TCR CDR3 regions were amplified from genomic DNA by multiplex PCR. Extracted genomic DNA from each cell subset was spread evenly across all wells of several immunoSEQ 96-well plates, with each plate serving as a replicate. For unsorted PBMC, about 270 ng of genomic DNA, equivalent to around 30,000 T cell genomes, went into each replicate PCR. Ten immunoSEQ deep assay plates were used to sequence the unsorted PBMC genomic DNA. Purified libraries were measured with a Qubit 3.0 fluorometer, size-checked on a Bioanalyzer 2100, and measured again with the KAPA Library Quantification kit. Each immunoSEQ 96-well plate was sequenced on its own single-read 150-cycle Illumina NextSeq 550 flow cell. Processing in the source paper ran as follows. Because the immunoSEQ output included only junctional sequences and no quality scores, the filtering could not be the same as the filtering used for full-length reads. To assign V/J genes and CDR3, sequences were annotated using PyIR, a Python wrapper for IgBLAST v1.9, with IMGT germline references. Reads were filtered out if the reads had weak V/J assignments (E-value above 1e-6), no CDR3, stop codons, out-of-frame junctions, or ambiguous translated residues. V3J clonotypes were defined as sequences sharing an identical inferred V gene, J gene, and CDR3 amino acid sequence. Percentage overlap between repertoires was calculated by dividing the number of shared unique clonotypes by the size of the smaller repertoire. Repertoire richness was assessed with RTK rarefaction, the Chao1 estimator, and Recon v2.1 estimates of unobserved clonotypes. TCRdb holds this immuneACCESS table with in-frame rearrangements only. Some clones are missing; in checked studies, unresolved V genes explain under half, and the rest has no known cause. That table supplies the V and J calls and clone size; D and trimming were determined from the DNA. The sample table shows about 560,000 clones, and roughly 72% are seen once. In total, the top ten clones hold around 11% of the sample.

Recombination linked TRBV18 to TRBJ2-1; the junction holds 9 bases that match TRBD1. The sequence came from a woman in her thirties or forties in good health. Some clones in this sample may be carry-over from other donors' samples. The sample taken for sequencing was PBMCs. The CDR3 protein is CASSPVTGGYNEQFF. The DNA is as follows: TGTGCCAGCTCACCAGTGACAGGGGGCTACAATGAGCAGTTCTTC.